This T cell receptor beta chain was recorded in a study of identical twins. The germline V gene has CDR1 DFQATT and CDR2 SNEGSKA (reference sequence). The CDR3 has 15 residues. The V end lost 3 bases, the J end lost 1 base, and 13 bases lay between the germline ends. TCRdb independently ran MiXCR on the 5' RACE reads; one entry per CDR3 protein. The sample lists some 1,700,000 distinct CDR3 sequences, under 35% occurring once. This clonotype turned up a few times. V usage is TRBV20-1 and J usage is TRBJ2-4; D tentatively reads TRBD1 or TRBD2 (5 bases each). The sequenced sample was cord blood. The receptor was isolated from a newborn girl in good health. This chain's CDR3 is CSASLGDAAKNIQYF. CDR3 DNA sequence: TGCAGTGCTAGTTTGGGGGACGCGGCCAAAAACATTCAGTACTTC.